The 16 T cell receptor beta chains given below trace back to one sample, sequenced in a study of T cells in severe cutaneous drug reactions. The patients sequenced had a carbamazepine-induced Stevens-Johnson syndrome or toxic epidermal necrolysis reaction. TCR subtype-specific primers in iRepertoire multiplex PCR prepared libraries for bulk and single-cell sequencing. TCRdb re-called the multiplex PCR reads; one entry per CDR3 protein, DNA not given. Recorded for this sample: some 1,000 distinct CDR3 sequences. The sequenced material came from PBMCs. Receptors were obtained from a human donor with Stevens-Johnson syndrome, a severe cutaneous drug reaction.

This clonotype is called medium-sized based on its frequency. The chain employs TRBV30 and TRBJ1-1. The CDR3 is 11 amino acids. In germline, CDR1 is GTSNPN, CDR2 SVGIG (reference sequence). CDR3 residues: CAWSVYTEAFF.

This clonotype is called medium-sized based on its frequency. This CDR3 is CASSPGQGRNEQYF. V gene TRBV5-8 combines with J gene TRBJ2-7; TCRdb's D gene call, TRBD1, goes unchecked for lack of DNA. The germline V gene encodes CDR1 SGHTS and CDR2 YDEGEE. The CDR3 is 14 amino acids.

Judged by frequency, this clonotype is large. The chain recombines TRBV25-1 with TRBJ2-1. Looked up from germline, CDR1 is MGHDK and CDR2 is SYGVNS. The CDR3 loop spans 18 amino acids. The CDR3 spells CASSGSNWANYFNNEQFF.

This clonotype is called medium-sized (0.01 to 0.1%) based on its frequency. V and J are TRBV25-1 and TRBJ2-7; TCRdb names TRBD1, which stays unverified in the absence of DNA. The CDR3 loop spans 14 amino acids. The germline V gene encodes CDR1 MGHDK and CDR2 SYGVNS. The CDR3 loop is CASSYGTVEYEQYF.

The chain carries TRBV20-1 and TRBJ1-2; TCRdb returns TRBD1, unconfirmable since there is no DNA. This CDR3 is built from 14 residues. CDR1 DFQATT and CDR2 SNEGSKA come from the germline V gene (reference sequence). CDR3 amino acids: CSARASDRTYGYTF.

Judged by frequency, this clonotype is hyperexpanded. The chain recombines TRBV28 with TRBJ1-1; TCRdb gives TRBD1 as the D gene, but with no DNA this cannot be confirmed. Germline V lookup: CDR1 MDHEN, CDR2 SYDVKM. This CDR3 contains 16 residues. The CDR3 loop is CASSFYIGHLNTEAFF.

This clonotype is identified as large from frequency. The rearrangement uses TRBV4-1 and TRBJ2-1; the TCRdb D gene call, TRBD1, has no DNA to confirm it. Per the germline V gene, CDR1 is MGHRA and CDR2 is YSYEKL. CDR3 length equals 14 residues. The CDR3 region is CASSQQRGDNEQFF.

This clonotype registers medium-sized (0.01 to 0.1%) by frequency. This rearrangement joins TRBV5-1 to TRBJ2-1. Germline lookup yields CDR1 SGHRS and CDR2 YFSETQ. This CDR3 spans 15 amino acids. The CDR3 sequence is CASSSRPAFFNEQFF.

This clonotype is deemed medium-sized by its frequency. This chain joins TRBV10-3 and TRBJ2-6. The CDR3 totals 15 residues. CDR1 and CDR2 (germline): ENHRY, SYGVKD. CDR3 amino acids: CAITGRSSGANVLTF.

The CDR3 protein is CASSLGGQANTGELFF. V is TRBV5-1 and J is TRBJ2-2; TCRdb's D gene call, TRBD1, goes unchecked for lack of DNA. The germline V gene has CDR1 SGHRS and CDR2 YFSETQ. The length of the CDR3 is 16 residues.

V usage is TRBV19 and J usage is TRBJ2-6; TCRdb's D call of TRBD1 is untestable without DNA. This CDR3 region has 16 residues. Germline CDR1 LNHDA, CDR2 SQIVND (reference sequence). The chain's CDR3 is CASSPRRGTGANVLTF.

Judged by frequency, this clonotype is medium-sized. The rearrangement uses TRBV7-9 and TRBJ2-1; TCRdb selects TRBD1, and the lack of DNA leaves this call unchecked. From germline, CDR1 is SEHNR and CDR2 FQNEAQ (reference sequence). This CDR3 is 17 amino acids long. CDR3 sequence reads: CASSLPPGQLRYNEQFF. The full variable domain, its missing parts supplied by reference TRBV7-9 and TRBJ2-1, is DTGVSQNPRHKITKRGQNVTFRCDPISEHNRLYWYRQTLGQGPEFLTYFQNEAQLEKSRLLSDRFSAERPKGSFSTLEIQRTEQGDSAMYLCASSLPPGQLRYNEQFFGPGTRLTVL.

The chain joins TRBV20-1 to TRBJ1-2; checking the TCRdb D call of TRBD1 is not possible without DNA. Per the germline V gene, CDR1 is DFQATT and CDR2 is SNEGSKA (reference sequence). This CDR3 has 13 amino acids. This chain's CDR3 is CSARYSAGSGYTF.

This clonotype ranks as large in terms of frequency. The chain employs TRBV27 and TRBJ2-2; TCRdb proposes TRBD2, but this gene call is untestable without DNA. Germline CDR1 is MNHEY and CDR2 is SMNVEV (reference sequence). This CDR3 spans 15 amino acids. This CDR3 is CASSLSGGGTGELFF.

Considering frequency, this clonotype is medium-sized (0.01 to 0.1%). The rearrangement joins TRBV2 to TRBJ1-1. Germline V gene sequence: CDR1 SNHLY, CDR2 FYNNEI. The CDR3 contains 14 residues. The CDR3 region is CASRSRSVGTEAFF.

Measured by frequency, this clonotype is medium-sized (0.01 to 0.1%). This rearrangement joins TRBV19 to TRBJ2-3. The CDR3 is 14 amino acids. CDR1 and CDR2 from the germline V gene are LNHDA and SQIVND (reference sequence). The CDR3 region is CASRSAASTDTQYF.